These 5 T cell receptor beta chains were all obtained from the same sample, sequenced in a study of cytomegalovirus exposure and HLA in healthy donors. The PCR was carried out with 60 Vbeta primers and 13 Jbeta primers. Produced via immunoSEQ multiplex PCR; TCRdb's table is partial and in-frame only. This table holds approximately 180,000 clones, 75% to 90% found once. The sequenced sample consisted of PBMCs. The origin of the receptors is a man aged 25 to 45 in good health and CMV-seropositive.

The rearrangement links TRBV7-9 to TRBJ2-4; 9 nucleotides line up with TRBD1. Per germline, CDR1 SEHNR and CDR2 FQNEAQ (reference sequence). The CDR3 spans 19 residues. The V and J ends lost 4 bases and 1 base, in that order; junction bases with no gene match: 14. The CDR3 DNA reads as TGTGCCAGCAGCTCGACAAACTCCAACAGGGGGCGGGCCAAAAACATTCAGTACTTC. Residues: CASSSTNSNRGRAKNIQYF. Combining the CDR3 with reference TRBV7-9 and TRBJ2-4 gives the whole variable domain DTGVSQNPRHKITKRGQNVTFRCDPISEHNRLYWYRQTLGQGPEFLTYFQNEAQLEKSRLLSDRFSAERPKGSFSTLEIQRTEQGDSAMYLCASSSTNSNRGRAKNIQYFGAGTRLSVL.

The rearrangement joins TRBV7-2 to TRBJ2-2; 12 bases fit TRBD2. This CDR3 has 15 residues. The germline CDR1 and CDR2 sequences are SGHTA and FQGNSA. Trimming at V came to 3 bases and at J to 6 bases, leaving 2 bases not matched to a gene. The CDR3 spells CASSLTSGSAGELFF. The CDR3 bases are TGTGCCAGCAGCTTGACTAGCGGGAGCGCCGGGGAGCTGTTTTTT. Based on the CDR3 plus reference TRBV7-2 and TRBJ2-2, the full variable domain is GAGVSQSPSNKVTEKGKDVELRCDPISGHTALYWYRQSLGQGLEFLIYFQGNSAPDKSGLPSDRFSAERTGGSVSTLTIQRTQQEDSAVYLCASSLTSGSAGELFFGEGSRLTVL.

This clone was observed a single time. The chain employs TRBV18 and TRBJ1-2; D might be TRBD1 (5 bases). Per germline, CDR1 KGHSH and CDR2 LQKENI. This CDR3 has 14 amino acids. V lost 4 bases, J lost 2 bases, and 11 bases lay in between. CDR3 in amino acids: CASSQRGGNYGYTF. CDR3 DNA sequence: TGTGCCAGCTCACAAAGGGGAGGGAACTATGGCTACACCTTC. The whole variable domain, remainder taken from reference TRBV18 and TRBJ1-2, is NAGVMQNPRHLVRRRGQEARLRCSPMKGHSHVYWYRQLPEEGLKFMVYLQKENIIDESGMPKERFSAEFPKEGPSILRIQQVVRGDSAAYFCASSQRGGNYGYTFGSGTRLTVV.

The rearrangement joins TRBV28 to TRBJ2-7; 9 bases fit TRBD1. From germline, CDR1 is MDHEN and CDR2 SYDVKM. The CDR3 sequence is 13 residues long. Trimming took 6 bases from V and 5 from J; bases not matched to a gene: 5. The CDR3 protein is CASRRDREDEQYF. The CDR3 DNA sequence: TGTGCCAGCAGGAGGGACAGGGAGGACGAGCAGTACTTC.

The chain links TRBV7-6 to TRBJ2-1; tentative D call: TRBD1 (5 bases). The V gene's germline CDR1 is SGHVS and CDR2 FNYEAQ. V lost 5 bases and J 2 bases, leaving 7 bases between the germline ends. This CDR3 has 13 residues. The DNA of the CDR3 is TGTGCCAGCAGCGCAGGGACCTACAATGAGCAGTTCTTC. This codes for CASSAGTYNEQFF.